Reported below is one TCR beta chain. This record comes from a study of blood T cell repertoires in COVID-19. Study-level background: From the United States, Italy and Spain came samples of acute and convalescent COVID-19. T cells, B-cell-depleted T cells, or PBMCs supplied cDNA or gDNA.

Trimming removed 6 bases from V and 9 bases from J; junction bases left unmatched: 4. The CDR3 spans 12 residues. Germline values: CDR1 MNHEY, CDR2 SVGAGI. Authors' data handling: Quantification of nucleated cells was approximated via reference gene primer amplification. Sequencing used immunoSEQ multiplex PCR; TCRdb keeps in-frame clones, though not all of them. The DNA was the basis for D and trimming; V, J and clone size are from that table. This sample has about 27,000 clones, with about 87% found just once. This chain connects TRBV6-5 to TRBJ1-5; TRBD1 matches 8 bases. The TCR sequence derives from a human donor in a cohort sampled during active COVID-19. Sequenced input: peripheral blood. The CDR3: CASSIQGGPQHF. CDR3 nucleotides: TGTGCCAGCAGCATACAGGGGGGGCCCCAGCATTTT.